These 29 T cell receptor beta chains came from one sample sequenced in a study of OX40 agonist ivuxolimab in advanced cancers. The protocol was immunoSEQ multiplex PCR, while the TCRdb copy is restricted to in-frame clones and leaves out a portion. The table shows about 70,000 clones, with 75% to 90% occurring only once. Material: CD4+ or CD8+ T cells sorted from blood, obtained in a trial of the OX40 agonist ivuxolimab. The receptors derive from an adult with an advanced solid tumor such as melanoma, head and neck, liver or kidney cancer.

The V and J genes are TRBV27 and TRBJ2-5; a weak D match, TRBD1 (6 bases). The J call may be incorrect, as the DNA end agrees better with TRBJ2-7. This CDR3 is 15 amino acids long. Germline V lookup: CDR1 MNHEY, CDR2 SMNVEV (reference sequence). The CDR3 loop is CASSKAGTPTYEQYF. The CDR3 nucleotides are TGTGCCAGCAGTAAGGCCGGGACACCAACCTACGAGCAGTACTTC.

This clone came up many times. V usage is TRBV4-3 and J usage is TRBJ1-2, with D maybe TRBD1 (6 bases). The ends were cut back, 1 base at V and 0 bases at J, with 15 bases in the middle. Germline lookup yields CDR1 LGHNA and CDR2 YSLEER. The CDR3 is 17 residues long. CDR3 nucleotides: TGCGCCAGCAGCCAAGGAATAGGGGGGCGAGCTAACTATGGCTACACCTTC. It encodes CASSQGIGGRANYGYTF.

V gene TRBV10-2 combines with J gene TRBJ2-7, with no clear D. The germline V and J ends were trimmed by 4 bases and 2 bases, with 9 bases remaining between them. This CDR3 is 13 amino acids long. The V gene's germline CDR1 is WSHSY and CDR2 SAAADI. The CDR3 nucleotides read TGCGCCAGCAGTGGGGCTGGGACCTACGAGCAGTACTTC. Protein: CASSGAGTYEQYF.

This chain uses TRBV6-1 with TRBJ2-2, with D uncertain. Trimming left V 8 bases short and J 0 bases short, with 4 bases between. CDR3 length: 12 residues. Germline V gives CDR1 MNHNS, CDR2 SASEGT. In DNA, the CDR3 is TGTGCCAGCTTCGCGAACACCGGGGAGCTGTTTTTT. It is translated as CASFANTGELFF.

This chain uses TRBV28 with TRBJ1-5; D not resolved. The CDR3 is 12 residues long. Trimming pared 5 bases from V and 7 bases from J, leaving 9 bases between. The V gene's germline CDR1 is MDHEN and CDR2 SYDVKM. CDR3 residues: CASSISWQPQHF. The CDR3 DNA sequence: TGTGCCAGCAGTATCTCCTGGCAGCCCCAGCATTTT.

The chain employs TRBV7-2 and TRBJ2-3, with D perhaps TRBD2 (6 bases). Trimming removed 5 bases at V and 3 bases at J, with 15 bases between. The CDR3 extends over 15 amino acids. CDR1 is SGHTA and CDR2 is FQGNSA in the germline V gene. CDR3 region: CASSPGGAQTDTQYF. In DNA, the CDR3 is TGTGCCAGCAGCCCCGGCGGGGCTCAAACAGATACGCAGTATTTT.

V is TRBV28 and J is TRBJ1-5; unclear D gene. Germline V CDR1 and CDR2: MDHEN, SYDVKM. There are 11 residues in the CDR3. V was pared by 5 bases and J by 9 bases, with 8 bases between. CDR3 sequence (DNA): TGTGCCAGCAGTCTACATGGGCCCCAGCATTTT. This sequence encodes CASSLHGPQHF.

The chain links TRBV7-8 to TRBJ1-6, with D perhaps matching TRBD1 (5 bases). Trimming removed 1 base at V and 10 bases at J, with 17 bases between. This CDR3 has 16 amino acids. Germline V gene sequence: CDR1 SGHVS, CDR2 FQNEAQ. This chain's CDR3 is CASSLGRTTGRSPLHF. The CDR3 coding sequence is TGTGCCAGCAGCTTAGGGAGGACGACGGGGCGGTCACCCCTCCACTTT.

CDR3 residues: CASSSGQGPYNEQFF. The CDR3 bases are TGTGCCAGCAGTTCAGGACAGGGGCCCTACAATGAGCAGTTCTTC. The V and J genes are TRBV28 and TRBJ2-1; TRBD1 matches at 9 bases. Germline-derived CDR1 and CDR2 are MDHEN and SYDVKM. The J segment lost 2 bases and the V segment lost 4 bases, leaving 3 bases of the junction unmatched. The CDR3 has 15 residues.

J is TRBJ2-7 and V is TRBV4-2; the D gene is possibly TRBD1 (6 bases). This CDR3 spans 14 amino acids. The germline V and J ends were trimmed by 4 bases and 4 bases, with 14 bases remaining between them. Germline CDR1 and CDR2: LGHNA and YNFKEQ. The CDR3 here is CASSPRQAPYEQYF. In DNA form, the CDR3 reads TGTGCCAGCAGCCCGAGACAGGCCCCTTACGAGCAGTACTTC.

The V and J genes are TRBV9 and TRBJ2-1; weak D call: TRBD1 (6 bases). There are 16 residues in the CDR3. Between the trimmed V and J ends, which lost 1 base and 0 bases, there was a span of 11 bases. Germline CDR1 reads SGDLS; CDR2 reads YYNGEE. This chain's CDR3 is CASSVQTGRSYNEQFF. The CDR3 DNA reads as TGTGCCAGCAGCGTACAGACAGGCCGCTCCTACAATGAGCAGTTCTTC.

The J gene is TRBJ2-1, the V gene TRBV7-2, with D hard to call. CDR3 length: 13 amino acids. Germline loops: CDR1 SGHTA, CDR2 FQGNSA. V was shortened by 5 bases and J by 4 bases, with 9 bases between the two germline ends. The CDR3 coding sequence is TGTGCCAGCAGCCTCGGCTCATACAATGAGCAGTTCTTC. Translating gives CASSLGSYNEQFF.

This clone appeared a few times. The chain couples TRBV5-1 to TRBJ2-7; the D gene is possibly TRBD2 (5 bases). V was pared by 0 bases and J by 5 bases, with 6 bases between. CDR1 is SGHRS and CDR2 is YFSETQ in the germline V gene. The CDR3 spans 12 residues. CDR3 nucleotides: TGCGCCAGCAGCTTGGTCGGGAACGAGCAGTACTTC. It is translated as CASSLVGNEQYF.

The chain carries TRBV28 and TRBJ1-1; 7 bases are shared with TRBD1. The CDR3 loop spans 14 amino acids. Germline-derived CDR1 and CDR2 are MDHEN and SYDVKM. The V segment lost 10 bases and the J segment 9 bases; nucleotides outside the gene matches: 17. The CDR3 here is CAINNRSGTAKAFF. The CDR3 region has the DNA TGTGCCATAAACAACCGAAGTGGGACAGCTAAAGCTTTCTTT.

The V call is TRBV2, the J call TRBJ1-2; no clear D gene. V was trimmed by 5 bases and J by 2 bases, leaving 12 bases between them. Germline V gene lookup returns CDR1 SNHLY and CDR2 FYNNEI. The CDR3 is 14 amino acids. Here the CDR3 DNA reads TGTGCCAGCAGTTATGGTGGCAGCAACTATGGCTACACCTTC. Protein sequence: CASSYGGSNYGYTF.

This chain connects TRBV7-8 to TRBJ2-5; D remains ambiguous. This CDR3 spans 12 amino acids. V dropped 0 bases and J dropped 4 bases, with 3 bases sitting between them. The germline gives CDR1 SGHVS, CDR2 FQNEAQ. DNA of the CDR3: TGTGCCAGCAGCTTAGCGGGAGAGACCCAGTACTTC. Amino acids: CASSLAGETQYF.

V gene TRBV6-5 combines with J gene TRBJ2-2; 8 bases are shared with TRBD1. The CDR3 length is 14 residues. The trim removed 2 bases at V and 5 bases at J, leaving 1 base unmatched. CDR1 and CDR2 (germline): MNHEY, SVGAGI. CDR3 sequence: CASSYNRGTGELFF. CDR3 bases: TGTGCCAGCAGTTACAACAGGGGGACCGGGGAGCTGTTTTTT.

The rearrangement uses TRBV19 and TRBJ1-4, with D maybe TRBD1 (5 bases). CDR3 length: 15 amino acids. V lost 9 bases, J lost 6 bases, and 20 bases lay in between. Germline loops: CDR1 LNHDA, CDR2 SQIVND (reference sequence). For the CDR3, the DNA is TGTGCCAGCACTACTTCCGGGGGGACCGATGAAAAACTGTTTTTT. Translating gives CASTTSGGTDEKLFF. Based on the CDR3 plus reference TRBV19 and TRBJ1-4, the full variable domain is DGGITQSPKYLFRKEGQNVTLSCEQNLNHDAMYWYRQDPGQGLRLIYYSQIVNDFQKGDIAEGYSVSREKKESFPLTVTSAQKNPTAFYLCASTTSGGTDEKLFFGSGTQLSVL.

Only one count was recorded for this clone. CDR3 region: CASSPNSYEQYF. In nucleotides, the CDR3 is TGTGCCAGCAGCCCCAACTCCTACGAGCAGTACTTC. This sequence joins TRBV7-2 and TRBJ2-7; unclear D gene. V was pared by 5 bases and J by 0 bases, with 5 bases between. Germline loops: CDR1 SGHTA, CDR2 FQGNSA. The CDR3 consists of 12 residues.

This clone was observed once. This chain links TRBV7-9 with TRBJ2-5; 10 bases line up with TRBD1. The length of the CDR3 is 15 residues. Trimming removed 3 bases from V and 1 base from J; junction bases left unmatched: 2. Germline lookup yields CDR1 SEHNR and CDR2 FQNEAQ (reference sequence). The CDR3 nucleotides read TGTGCCAGCAGCTTCCGGGACAGGGGCCAAGAGACCCAGTACTTC. This codes for CASSFRDRGQETQYF.

This clone was detected once. The rearrangement links TRBV21-1 to TRBJ2-1; TRBD2 is taken as the D call from the table, unchecked against the DNA. TRBV21-1 is shown as a pseudogene. This CDR3 has 10 amino acids. The DNA of the CDR3 is TGTGCCCATCCCGGAGATGAGCAGTTCTTC. This encodes CAHPGDEQFF.

The rearrangement links TRBV14 to TRBJ2-7, with D possibly TRBD1 on 6 matching bases. The CDR3 consists of 16 residues. The germline CDR1 and CDR2 sequences are SGHDN and FVKESK. Trimming stripped 0 bases from V and 3 bases from J, with 15 bases between. The CDR3 DNA is TGTGCCAGCAGCCAAGATGTTTCAGGGGCCCTCTACGAGCAGTACTTC. It specifies CASSQDVSGALYEQYF.

The chain carries TRBV19 and TRBJ1-1, with TRBD1 matching 7 bases. The CDR3 loop spans 21 amino acids. Trimming at V came to 3 bases and at J to 0 bases, leaving 22 bases not matched to a gene. Germline V CDR1 and CDR2: LNHDA, SQIVND (reference sequence). DNA for the CDR3: TGTGCCAGTAGTATCCGACCGGGACAGCGAAGGGACTTCTACATGAACACTGAAGCTTTCTTT. Protein product: CASSIRPGQRRDFYMNTEAFF.

This clone came up once. The chain joins TRBV2 to TRBJ1-1; 7 nucleotides align to TRBD1. J gave up 5 bases and V 4 bases, and 7 bases lay outside the gene matches. The CDR3 length is 14 residues. In germline, CDR1 is SNHLY, CDR2 FYNNEI. The CDR3 spells CASSGTARGTEAFF. The CDR3 DNA is TGTGCCAGCAGTGGAACAGCCAGGGGGACTGAAGCTTTCTTT. Combining the CDR3 with reference TRBV2 and TRBJ1-1 gives the whole variable domain EPEVTQTPSHQVTQMGQEVILRCVPISNHLYFYWYRQILGQKVEFLVSFYNNEISEKSEIFDDQFSVERPDGSNFTLKIRSTKLEDSAMYFCASSGTARGTEAFFGQGTRLTVV.

V is TRBV7-2 and J is TRBJ1-3; 7 bases agree with TRBD1. Germline trimming cut 5 bases from V and 4 bases from J; bases unmatched to any gene: 5. This CDR3 has 14 residues. Germline assignment: CDR1 SGHTA and CDR2 FQGNSA. In nucleotides, the CDR3 is TGTGCCAGCAGCCCAGGGGGTTTAGGAAACACCATATATTTT. Amino acids: CASSPGGLGNTIYF.

J is TRBJ1-6 and V is TRBV28; D is possibly TRBD1 (5 bases). V dropped 1 base and J dropped 6 bases, with 10 bases sitting between them. The CDR3 sequence is 15 residues long. Germline V gene sequence: CDR1 MDHEN, CDR2 SYDVKM. Here the CDR3 reads CASSLSGHLNSPLHF. The CDR3 nucleotides read TGTGCCAGCAGTTTATCCGGACACCTTAATTCACCCCTCCACTTT.

In this sample, this clone turned up once. Because the CDR3's place on the DNA is in doubt, the DNA is left out and the CDR3 is given as listed by TCRdb. The V and J genes are TRBV19 and TRBJ1-3. Germline V gene data show CDR1 as LNHDA and CDR2 as SQIVND (reference sequence). The CDR3 extends over 12 residues, inclusive of both ends. CDR3: CASTSGGNTIYF.

The chain's CDR3 is CASSRDRVPYEQYF. In DNA form, the CDR3 reads TGCGCCAGCAGCCGGGACAGGGTCCCCTACGAGCAGTACTTC. The chain carries TRBV10-1 and TRBJ2-7; 9 positions agree with TRBD1. This CDR3 has 14 residues. V dropped 6 bases and J dropped 2; count of bases not matched to a gene: 5. Germline V gives CDR1 WNHNN, CDR2 SYGVQD (reference sequence).

This chain joins TRBV28 and TRBJ1-5; D might be TRBD1 (5 bases). The CDR3 spans 16 residues. CDR1 and CDR2 from the germline V gene are MDHEN and SYDVKM. V was clipped by 2 bases and J by 4 bases, with 15 bases between them. The CDR3 region is CASSLTLTVVNQPQHF. The CDR3, as DNA: TGTGCCAGCAGTTTAACTCTGACAGTAGTGAATCAGCCCCAGCATTTT.